Below are 32 T cell receptor beta chains sequenced from a single sample in a study of STAT5B mutations in CD4+ large granular lymphocyte leukemia. Clones were read by immunoSEQ multiplex PCR, and TCRdb kept only the in-frame ones, dropping some. The sample carries 30,000 or so clones, roughly 80% recorded once. The sample taken for sequencing was CD4+ T cells from blood buffy coats. These receptors all stem from a human donor in good health.

CDR3 bases: TGTGCCAGCAGCCAGGAGTCCCTATCCCAAGACAATGAGCAGTTCTTC. The encoded protein is CASSQESLSQDNEQFF. The chain employs TRBV4-2 and TRBJ2-1; D call uncertain. With 3 bases removed from V and 5 bases from J, the gap between germline ends came to 17 bases. Germline CDR1 and CDR2: LGHNA and YNFKEQ. CDR3 length: 16 residues.

V is TRBV10-3 and J is TRBJ1-5; possibly TRBD1 for D (6 bases). From germline, CDR1 is ENHRY and CDR2 SYGVKD. Trimming shortened V by 6 bases and J by 6 bases, and 12 bases separated the two germline ends. The CDR3 extends over 13 amino acids. The CDR3 nucleotides are TGTGCCATCAGCGACGTGGGGGCTCAGCCCCAGCATTTT. Residues: CAISDVGAQPQHF.

J is TRBJ2-3 and V is TRBV7-2; no clear D. With 2 bases removed from V and 5 bases from J, the gap between germline ends came to 2 bases. The CDR3 length is 11 residues. Germline V gene sequence: CDR1 SGHTA, CDR2 FQGNSA. CDR3 region: CASSLRDTQYF. DNA for the CDR3: TGTGCCAGCAGCTTACGAGATACGCAGTATTTT. The full variable domain, rest sourced from reference TRBV7-2 and TRBJ2-3, is GAGVSQSPSNKVTEKGKDVELRCDPISGHTALYWYRQSLGQGLEFLIYFQGNSAPDKSGLPSDRFSAERTGGSVSTLTIQRTQQEDSAVYLCASSLRDTQYFGPGTRLTVL.

The rearrangement joins TRBV29-1 to TRBJ2-5; D not resolved. The CDR3 length is 13 residues. The germline V and J ends were trimmed by 4 bases and 5 bases, with 14 bases remaining between them. The germline gives CDR1 SQVTM, CDR2 ANQGSEA. CDR3 nucleotide sequence: TGCAGCGTTGGGCGGAACCTTGGGGAGACCCAGTACTTC. It encodes CSVGRNLGETQYF.

The gene calls are TRBV11-2 and TRBJ2-7; 9 bases fit TRBD1. Germline V gene data show CDR1 as SGHAT and CDR2 as FQNNGV. Trimming removed 4 bases from V and 6 bases from J; junction bases left unmatched: 10. This CDR3 contains 15 residues. The CDR3 bases are TGTGCCAGCAGCTGGCGCCCGGGACAGGGACGCGAGCAGTACTTC. Its translation is CASSWRPGQGREQYF.

This rearrangement joins TRBV14 to TRBJ2-7; 8 bases are shared with TRBD1. CDR1 SGHDN and CDR2 FVKESK come from the germline V gene. There are 15 residues in the CDR3. Unmatched junction bases numbered 5, after V lost 1 base and J lost 3 bases. CDR3 in amino acids: CASSQARDRHYEQYF. CDR3 coding DNA: TGTGCCAGCAGCCAAGCCCGGGACAGGCACTACGAGCAGTACTTC.

The V gene is TRBV19, the J gene TRBJ2-7, with D tentatively TRBD2 (6 bases). Germline loops: CDR1 LNHDA, CDR2 SQIVND (reference sequence). The CDR3 length is 17 residues. Trimming removed 1 base at V and 7 bases at J, with 23 bases between. CDR3 DNA sequence: TGTGCCAGTAGTATAGGCGTTTGGGGGACTCAACCTTTGGAGCAGTACTTC. Amino acid sequence: CASSIGVWGTQPLEQYF.

The gene calls are TRBV6-1 and TRBJ1-1; D unclear. The CDR3 loop spans 13 amino acids. Per the germline V gene, CDR1 is MNHNS and CDR2 is SASEGT. V dropped 6 bases and J dropped 1 base, with 9 bases sitting between them. The CDR3: CASRLERNTEAFF. The CDR3 nucleotides read TGTGCCAGCAGGTTAGAGAGGAACACTGAAGCTTTCTTT.

The chain links TRBV13 to TRBJ2-3; 10 bases match TRBD2. This CDR3 spans 14 amino acids. Germline V lookup: CDR1 PRHDT, CDR2 FYEKMQ (reference sequence). Trimming at V came to 6 bases and at J to 6 bases, leaving 6 bases not matched to a gene. The CDR3 loop is CASRSSGRLDTQYF. In nucleotides, the CDR3 is TGTGCCAGCAGGTCTAGCGGGAGATTGGATACGCAGTATTTT.

This clone has only a few counts. The chain employs TRBV18 and TRBJ2-7; D is uncertain. This CDR3 has 13 amino acids. V lost 3 bases and J lost 2, with 8 bases in between. Germline V gene data show CDR1 as KGHSH and CDR2 as LQKENI. The CDR3 DNA sequence: TGTGCCAGCTCACCTGATCCGACCTACGAGCAGTACTTC. As protein: CASSPDPTYEQYF.

The chain carries TRBV11-3 and TRBJ2-3; 10 positions match TRBD1. This CDR3 contains 17 residues. V gave up 5 bases and J gave up 1 base; unmatched junction bases: 9. The germline CDR1 and CDR2 sequences are SGHNT and YENEEA. CDR3: CASSTRQGAIGTDTQYF. DNA of the CDR3: TGTGCCAGCAGCACCAGACAGGGGGCGATAGGCACAGATACGCAGTATTTT.

The chain employs TRBV9 and TRBJ1-3; D may be TRBD1 (5 bases). The CDR3 runs to 15 residues. The ends were cut back, 3 bases at V and 0 bases at J, with 10 bases in the middle. Germline lookup yields CDR1 SGDLS and CDR2 YYNGEE. The DNA for the CDR3 is TGTGCCAGCAGCGCGGGACGCCTCTCTGGAAACACCATATATTTT. Translation: CASSAGRLSGNTIYF.

This sequence joins TRBV9 and TRBJ2-2; 9 bases are shared with TRBD2. The germline V gene encodes CDR1 SGDLS and CDR2 YYNGEE. With V trimmed by 0 bases and J by 2 bases, 2 bases remained unmatched. The CDR3 runs 16 residues. CDR3 sequence (DNA): TGTGCCAGCAGCGTAGATCTAGCGGGAAACACCGGGGAGCTGTTTTTT. Amino acid sequence: CASSVDLAGNTGELFF.

The chain uses TRBV28 and TRBJ1-1; possible D gene TRBD1, 5 bases. CDR1 MDHEN and CDR2 SYDVKM come from the germline V gene. Trimming pared 6 bases from V and 4 bases from J, leaving 12 bases between. This CDR3 contains 13 residues. Written as DNA, the CDR3 is TGTGCCAGCAGGCTTAAGGGGTCCACTGAAGCTTTCTTT. Residues: CASRLKGSTEAFF.

The gene calls are TRBV14 and TRBJ2-2, with 11 bases matching TRBD1. The germline gives CDR1 SGHDN, CDR2 FVKESK. The CDR3 consists of 20 residues. J was trimmed by 0 bases and V by 3 bases; bases with no gene match: 12. CDR3: CASSHQKGDRGAANTGELFF. CDR3 nucleotide sequence: TGTGCCAGCAGCCACCAGAAAGGGGACAGGGGGGCGGCGAACACCGGGGAGCTGTTTTTT. The whole variable domain, remainder taken from reference TRBV14 and TRBJ2-2, is EAGVTQFPSHSVIEKGQTVTLRCDPISGHDNLYWYRRVMGKEIKFLLHFVKESKQDESGMPNNRFLAERTGGTYSTLKVQPAELEDSGVYFCASSHQKGDRGAANTGELFFGEGSRLTVL.

The chain combines TRBV6-1 with TRBJ2-3; 7 bases are shared with TRBD2. Unmatched junction bases numbered 8, after V lost 2 bases and J lost 3 bases. Germline CDR1 is MNHNS and CDR2 is SASEGT. The CDR3 length is 16 residues. CDR3 coding DNA: TGTGCCAGCAGTGAACCCATAGCGGGTCGGACAGATACGCAGTATTTT. Protein sequence: CASSEPIAGRTDTQYF.

DNA for the CDR3: TGTGCCAGCAGGATGGGCCAGAACGGTTTCTACGAGCAGTACTTC. Translation gives CASRMGQNGFYEQYF. The genes are TRBV6-1 and TRBJ2-7; D remains unclear. In germline, CDR1 is MNHNS, CDR2 SASEGT. CDR3 length: 15 amino acids. V shed 6 bases and J shed 3 bases, with 18 bases lying between them.

The J gene is TRBJ2-3, the V gene TRBV11-3; 11 nucleotides agree with TRBD2. The CDR3 contains 14 residues. Germline V lookup: CDR1 SGHNT, CDR2 YENEEA. V dropped 6 bases and J dropped 3; count of bases not matched to a gene: 2. The CDR3 nucleotides are TGTGCCAGCAGTACTAGCGGGAGAACAGATACGCAGTATTTT. This translates into CASSTSGRTDTQYF.

The genes are TRBV13 and TRBJ2-3, with 13 bases lining up with TRBD2. CDR3 length: 18 amino acids. V dropped 4 bases and J dropped 1; count of bases not matched to a gene: 8. CDR1 and CDR2 from the germline V gene are PRHDT and FYEKMQ (reference sequence). This CDR3 is CASSSRGLAGFGTDTQYF. The CDR3 coding sequence is TGTGCCAGCAGCTCCCGGGGACTAGCGGGGTTTGGCACAGATACGCAGTATTTT.

The rearrangement joins TRBV6-5 to TRBJ1-1; no clear D gene. The CDR3 spans 15 residues. V lost 0 bases and J 5 bases, leaving 13 bases between the germline ends. Germline assignment: CDR1 MNHEY and CDR2 SVGAGI. The CDR3 DNA reads as TGTGCCAGCAGTTACTCGGGTCTCCGACGGACTGAAGCTTTCTTT. The encoded protein is CASSYSGLRRTEAFF.

This clone was counted between two and nine times. This sequence joins TRBV19 and TRBJ1-5; D not certain. V was pared by 9 bases and J by 3 bases, with 9 bases between. The CDR3 runs to 12 residues. CDR1 LNHDA and CDR2 SQIVND come from the germline V gene (reference sequence). CDR3 coding DNA: TGTGCCAGCCGAACGGTCAATCAGCCCCAGCATTTT. As protein: CASRTVNQPQHF.

This clone was picked up a small number of times. The chain uses TRBV4-1 and TRBJ2-7; D is possibly TRBD1 (5 bases). Deletions cut 2 bases from V and 2 bases from J, with 7 bases between. Germline values: CDR1 MGHRA, CDR2 YSYEKL. The CDR3 runs 13 residues. CDR3 sequence (DNA): TGCGCCAGCAGCCAAACAGGTACCTACGAGCAGTACTTC. Translating it yields CASSQTGTYEQYF.

J is TRBJ1-3 and V is TRBV7-3; D is perhaps TRBD1 (5 bases). This CDR3 has 15 residues. Germline V gene data show CDR1 as SGHTA and CDR2 as FQGTGA. The ends were cut back, 3 bases at V and 4 bases at J, with 13 bases in the middle. The CDR3 nucleotides are TGTGCCAGCAGCTTTAGGGGTCAACCCGGAAACACCATATATTTT. Translation gives CASSFRGQPGNTIYF.

This clone turned up a few times. V gene TRBV29-1 combines with J gene TRBJ2-1; TRBD2 aligns across 14 bases. CDR1 and CDR2 (germline): SQVTM, ANQGSEA. This CDR3 has 16 residues. The junction had 10 bases not matched to a gene; V was cut back by 6 bases and J by 6 bases. The CDR3 bases are TGCAGCGTGGCGGGACTAGCGGGAGCGTACGTCAATGAGCAGTTCTTC. This sequence encodes CSVAGLAGAYVNEQFF.

The chain couples TRBV7-2 to TRBJ2-3, with D unresolved. The length of the CDR3 is 13 residues. Looked up from germline, CDR1 is SGHTA and CDR2 is FQGNSA. V gave up 10 bases and J gave up 1 base, with 12 bases separating them. The CDR3 coding sequence is TGTGCCACCAGATGGTCGGGCACAGATACGCAGTATTTT. Its translation is CATRWSGTDTQYF.

This clone has just a few counts. V is TRBV19 and J is TRBJ2-5; no clear D gene. The CDR3 runs to 13 residues. The V end lost 6 bases, the J end lost 5 bases, and 13 bases lay between the germline ends. Germline CDR1 and CDR2: LNHDA and SQIVND (reference sequence). The CDR3 DNA reads TGTGCCAGTAGCGAGAGCCTGGCGGAGACCCAGTACTTC. The encoded protein is CASSESLAETQYF.

The rearrangement joins TRBV5-6 to TRBJ1-5; 7 nucleotides line up with TRBD1. Germline V gives CDR1 SGHDT, CDR2 YYEEEE. This CDR3 spans 17 amino acids. The trim removed 4 bases at V and 0 bases at J, leaving 10 bases unmatched. CDR3: CASSLGRGGGSNQPQHF. The CDR3 DNA reads as TGTGCCAGCAGCCTGGGCAGGGGGGGAGGTAGCAATCAGCCCCAGCATTTT.

This CDR3 is CASSRSHSNQPQHF. CDR3 nucleotides: TGTGCCAGTAGTCGGAGTCATAGCAATCAGCCCCAGCATTTT. The chain joins TRBV19 to TRBJ1-5, with D uncertain. From germline, CDR1 is LNHDA and CDR2 SQIVND (reference sequence). The CDR3 is 14 amino acids. V lost 5 bases to trimming and J lost 0 bases, with 8 bases between them. Based on the CDR3 plus reference TRBV19 and TRBJ1-5, the full variable domain is DGGITQSPKYLFRKEGQNVTLSCEQNLNHDAMYWYRQDPGQGLRLIYYSQIVNDFQKGDIAEGYSVSREKKESFPLTVTSAQKNPTAFYLCASSRSHSNQPQHFGDGTRLSIL.

V and J are TRBV9 and TRBJ2-5; 8 positions agree with TRBD2. In germline, CDR1 is SGDLS, CDR2 YYNGEE. The CDR3 consists of 15 residues. V gave up 0 bases and J gave up 2 bases; unmatched junction bases: 3. The CDR3 coding sequence is TGTGCCAGCAGCGTAGGGCCGGGGGGGCAAGAGACCCAGTACTTC. Translating it yields CASSVGPGGQETQYF.

The rearrangement joins TRBV5-1 to TRBJ2-3, with 10 bases that match TRBD2. CDR3 length: 16 amino acids. CDR1 and CDR2 from the germline V gene are SGHRS and YFSETQ. V was pared by 0 bases and J by 4 bases, with 5 bases of the junction left unmatched. The CDR3 region is CASSLEPSGSSDTQYF. The CDR3 DNA is TGCGCCAGCAGCTTGGAGCCTAGCGGGAGTTCAGATACGCAGTATTTT.

The chain recombines TRBV27 with TRBJ2-5; D remains unclear. This CDR3 contains 15 residues. V lost 5 bases to trimming and J lost 2 bases, with 15 bases between them. Germline-derived CDR1 and CDR2 are MNHEY and SMNVEV (reference sequence). CDR3 residues: CASSRGYARQETQYF. CDR3 bases: TGTGCCAGCAGTCGTGGCTACGCGCGACAAGAGACCCAGTACTTC.

This clone has only a few counts. In DNA, the CDR3 is TGTGCCAGCAGTACAGCTACCAATCAGCCCCAGCATTTT. Translated: CASSTATNQPQHF. This sequence joins TRBV6-5 and TRBJ1-5; D ambiguous. Germline lookup yields CDR1 MNHEY and CDR2 SVGAGI. The CDR3 covers 13 residues. V lost 5 bases and J 3 bases, leaving 8 bases between the germline ends.